A single sample gave rise to the 8 T cell receptor beta chains below, sequenced in a study of blood T cell repertoires in COVID-19. Profiled with immunoSEQ multiplex PCR; TCRdb holds only in-frame clones, not every one. Altogether about 180,000 clones are present, approximately 87% being singletons, with the ten largest covering around 13%. Sequenced input: peripheral blood. Receptors were obtained from a woman aged 70-85 years with COVID-19, enrolled during active disease.

This rearrangement joins TRBV21-1 to TRBJ2-4; the table's D call, TRBD2, has no DNA check behind it. TRBV21-1 is an annotated pseudogene. CDR3 length: 17 amino acids. This CDR3 reads CASNGEEEGLAKNIQYF. DNA for the CDR3: TGTGCCAGCAACGGAGAGGAAGAGGGCCTAGCCAAAAACATTCAGTACTTC.

Here the CDR3 reads CASATGTGRRGYEQYF. The CDR3 DNA follows: TGTGCCAGCGCGACTGGGACAGGGAGACGGGGCTACGAGCAGTACTTC. The chain is built from TRBV5-5 and TRBJ2-7, with TRBD1 matching over 9 bases. The CDR3 runs to 16 residues. Germline CDR1 SGHKS, CDR2 YYEKEE (reference sequence). The ends lost 7 bases at V and 3 bases at J; junction bases unmatched: 14.

This chain joins TRBV4-2 and TRBJ1-1, with TRBD1 matching over 8 bases. J gave up 1 base and V 5 bases, and 6 bases lay outside the gene matches. The CDR3 consists of 15 residues. Looked up from germline, CDR1 is LGHNA and CDR2 is YNFKEQ. This CDR3 reads CASSWGTGGNTEAFF. The CDR3, as DNA: TGTGCCAGCAGCTGGGGGACAGGCGGGAACACTGAAGCTTTCTTT.

V usage is TRBV30 and J usage is TRBJ1-3, with no clear D. The ends were cut back, 0 bases at V and 0 bases at J, with 12 bases in the middle. The CDR3 consists of 16 residues. In germline, CDR1 is GTSNPN, CDR2 SVGIG (reference sequence). CDR3 sequence reads: CAWSVLVGGSGNTIYF. CDR3 DNA: TGTGCCTGGAGTGTACTAGTAGGAGGCTCTGGAAACACCATATATTTT.

The rearrangement links TRBV5-4 to TRBJ2-3, with TRBD1 matching 8 bases. With 1 base clipped from V and 5 bases from J, the junction kept 9 bases outside the gene matches. CDR1 and CDR2 (germline): SGHNT, YYREEE (reference sequence). This CDR3 has 16 residues. The DNA of the CDR3 is TGTGCCAGCAGCTTGTGGATCGGACAGGGCGGAGATACGCAGTATTTT. Encoded protein: CASSLWIGQGGDTQYF.

This clone came up once. CDR3 DNA: TGTGCCAGCAGAGGGGGCTCAGAAGAGACCCAGTACTTC. It codes for CASRGGSEETQYF. V gene TRBV2 combines with J gene TRBJ2-5; TRBD1 matches 7 bases. Germline lookup yields CDR1 SNHLY and CDR2 FYNNEI. V was clipped by 6 bases and J by 3 bases; unmatched bases: 4. The CDR3 has 13 residues.

V and J are TRBV9 and TRBJ1-3, with 7 nucleotides matching TRBD1. Germline V lookup: CDR1 SGDLS, CDR2 YYNGEE. This CDR3 is built from 16 residues. V shed 1 base, J shed 0 bases, and the junction held 4 bases outside the gene matches. CDR3 nucleotide sequence: TGTGCCAGCAGCGTAACAGGGGACACCTCTGGAAACACCATATATTTT. Protein: CASSVTGDTSGNTIYF.

This clone was seen only once. This chain joins TRBV9 and TRBJ2-3; D not certain. This CDR3 contains 12 residues. The V gene's germline CDR1 is SGDLS and CDR2 YYNGEE. V lost 3 bases to trimming and J lost 2 bases, with 4 bases between them. CDR3 in DNA: TGTGCCAGCAGCGCCTTCACAGATACGCAGTATTTT. Translating it yields CASSAFTDTQYF.